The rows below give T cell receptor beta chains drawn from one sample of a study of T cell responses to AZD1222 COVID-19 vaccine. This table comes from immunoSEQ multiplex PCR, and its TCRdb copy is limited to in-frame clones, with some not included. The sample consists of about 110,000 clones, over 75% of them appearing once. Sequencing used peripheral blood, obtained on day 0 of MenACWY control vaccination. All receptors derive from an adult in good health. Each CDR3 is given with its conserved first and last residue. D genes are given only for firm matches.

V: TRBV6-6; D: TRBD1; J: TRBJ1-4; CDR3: CASSDGGQRVEKLFF; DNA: TGTGCCAGCAGTGACGGGGGACAGCGCGTTGAAAAACTGTTTTTT
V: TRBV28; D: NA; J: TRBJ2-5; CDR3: CASSLPTGGGETQYF; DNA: TGTGCCAGCAGCTTACCGACCGGAGGGGGAGAGACCCAGTACTTC
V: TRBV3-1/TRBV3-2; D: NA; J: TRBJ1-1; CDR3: CASSPGAGIEAFF; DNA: TGTGCCAGCAGCCCCGGGGCCGGCATTGAAGCTTTCTTT
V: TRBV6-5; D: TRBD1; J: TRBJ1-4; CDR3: CASSRTGEREKLFF; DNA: TGTGCCAGCAGTAGGACAGGGGAACGAGAAAAACTGTTTTTT
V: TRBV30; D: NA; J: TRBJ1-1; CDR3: CAWSVLGTAFF; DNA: TGTGCCTGGAGTGTACTGGGGACTGCTTTCTTT
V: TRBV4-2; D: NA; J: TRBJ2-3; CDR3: CASSNRDGGDTQYF; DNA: TGTGCCAGCAGCAACCGGGACGGTGGAGATACGCAGTATTTT
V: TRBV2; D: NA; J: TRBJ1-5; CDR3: CANTIQAASERQPQHF; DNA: TGTGCCAATACCATTCAAGCCGCATCGGAGCGGCAGCCCCAGCATTTT
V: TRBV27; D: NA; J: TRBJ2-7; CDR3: CASSPWRTDEQYF; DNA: TGTGCCAGCAGCCCCTGGAGGACCGACGAGCAGTACTTC
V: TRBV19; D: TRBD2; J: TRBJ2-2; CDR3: CASSIASGTGELFF; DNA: TGTGCCAGTAGTATCGCTAGCGGGACCGGGGAGCTGTTTTTT
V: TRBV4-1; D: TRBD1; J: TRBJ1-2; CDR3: CASSLSAGGDWGYGYTF; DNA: TGCGCCAGCAGCCTATCGGCAGGGGGCGATTGGGGCTATGGCTACACCTTC